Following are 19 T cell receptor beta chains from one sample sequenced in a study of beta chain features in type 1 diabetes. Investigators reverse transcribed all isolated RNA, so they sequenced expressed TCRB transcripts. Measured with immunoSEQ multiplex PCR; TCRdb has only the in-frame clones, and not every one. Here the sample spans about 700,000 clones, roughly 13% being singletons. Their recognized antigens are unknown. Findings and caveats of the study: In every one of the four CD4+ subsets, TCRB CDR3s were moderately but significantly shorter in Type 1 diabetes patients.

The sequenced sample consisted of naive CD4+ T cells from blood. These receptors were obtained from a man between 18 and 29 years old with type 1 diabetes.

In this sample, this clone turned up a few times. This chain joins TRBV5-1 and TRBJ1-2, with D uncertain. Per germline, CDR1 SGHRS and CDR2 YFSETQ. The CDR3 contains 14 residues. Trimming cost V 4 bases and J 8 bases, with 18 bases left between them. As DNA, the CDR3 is TGCGCCAGCAGCCAGTCTCCCATGTCGGGCGGCTACACCTTC. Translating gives CASSQSPMSGGYTF.

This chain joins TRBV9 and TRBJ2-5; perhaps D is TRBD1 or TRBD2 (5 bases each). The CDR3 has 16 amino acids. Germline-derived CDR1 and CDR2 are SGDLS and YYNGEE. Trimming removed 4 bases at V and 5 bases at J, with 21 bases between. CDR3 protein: CASSTRTGTYAETQYF. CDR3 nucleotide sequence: TGTGCCAGCAGCACCCGGACCGGGACCTACGCGGAGACCCAGTACTTC.

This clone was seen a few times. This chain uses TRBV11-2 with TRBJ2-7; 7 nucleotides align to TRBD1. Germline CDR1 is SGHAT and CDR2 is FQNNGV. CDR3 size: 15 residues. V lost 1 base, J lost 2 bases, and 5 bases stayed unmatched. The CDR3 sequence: CASSLVTGETYEQYF. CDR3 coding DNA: TGTGCCAGCAGCTTAGTAACAGGGGAAACCTACGAGCAGTACTTC.

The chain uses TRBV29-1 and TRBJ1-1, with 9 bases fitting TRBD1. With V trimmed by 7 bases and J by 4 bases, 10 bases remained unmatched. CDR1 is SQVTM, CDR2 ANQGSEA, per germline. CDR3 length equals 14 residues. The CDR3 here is CSEPGQGLTTEAFF. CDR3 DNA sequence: TGCAGCGAACCGGGACAGGGTCTTACCACTGAAGCTTTCTTT. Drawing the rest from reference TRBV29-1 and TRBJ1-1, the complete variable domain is SAVISQKPSRDICQRGTSLTIQCQVDSQVTMMFWYRQQPGQSLTLIATANQGSEATYESGFVIDKFPISRPNLTFSTLTVSNMSPEDSSIYLCSEPGQGLTTEAFFGQGTRLTVV.

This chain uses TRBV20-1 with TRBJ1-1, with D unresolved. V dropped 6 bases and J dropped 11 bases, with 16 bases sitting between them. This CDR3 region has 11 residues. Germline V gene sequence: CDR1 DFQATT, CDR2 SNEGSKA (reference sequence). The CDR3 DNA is TGCAGTGCCGCGACCCCGGAGGCCGCTTTCTTT. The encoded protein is CSAATPEAAFF.

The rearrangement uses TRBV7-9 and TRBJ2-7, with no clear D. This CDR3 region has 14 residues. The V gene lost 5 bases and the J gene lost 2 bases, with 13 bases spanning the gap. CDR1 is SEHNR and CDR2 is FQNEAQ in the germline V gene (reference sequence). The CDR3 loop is CASSKTAVPYEQYF. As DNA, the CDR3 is TGTGCCAGCAGCAAGACCGCGGTCCCCTACGAGCAGTACTTC.

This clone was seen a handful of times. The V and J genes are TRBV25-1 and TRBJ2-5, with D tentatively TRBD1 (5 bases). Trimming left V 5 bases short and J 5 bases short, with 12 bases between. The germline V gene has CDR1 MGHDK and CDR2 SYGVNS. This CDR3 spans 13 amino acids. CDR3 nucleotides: TGTGCCAGCAGTTCCCAGGGCGAGGAGACCCAGTACTTC. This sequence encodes CASSSQGEETQYF.

The CDR3 DNA is TGTGCCAGCAGCTCCCCGGACAGGATTCCCACCGGGGAGCTGTTTTTT. Protein sequence: CASSSPDRIPTGELFF. V is TRBV7-9 and J is TRBJ2-2; 7 bases match TRBD1. This CDR3 is built from 16 residues. V shed 4 bases, J shed 4 bases, and the junction held 9 bases outside the gene matches. Germline values: CDR1 SEHNR, CDR2 FQNEAQ (reference sequence).

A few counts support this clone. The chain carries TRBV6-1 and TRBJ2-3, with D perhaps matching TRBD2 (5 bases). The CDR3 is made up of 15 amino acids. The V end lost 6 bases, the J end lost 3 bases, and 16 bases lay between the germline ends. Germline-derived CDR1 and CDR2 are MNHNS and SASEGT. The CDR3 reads CASSLHRTGTDTQYF. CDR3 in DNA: TGTGCCAGCAGCCTCCACCGGACTGGAACAGATACGCAGTATTTT.

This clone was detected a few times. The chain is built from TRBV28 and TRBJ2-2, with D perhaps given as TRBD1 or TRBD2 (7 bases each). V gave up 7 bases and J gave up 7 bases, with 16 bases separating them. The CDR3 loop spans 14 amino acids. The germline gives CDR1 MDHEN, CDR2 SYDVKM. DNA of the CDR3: TGTGCCAGCAATAAGCGGGACAGACGCGGGGAGCTGTTTTTT. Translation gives CASNKRDRRGELFF.

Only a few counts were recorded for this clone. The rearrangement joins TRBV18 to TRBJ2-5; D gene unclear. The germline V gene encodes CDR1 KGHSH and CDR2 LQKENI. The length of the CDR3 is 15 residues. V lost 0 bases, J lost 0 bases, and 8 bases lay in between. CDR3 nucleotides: TGTGCCAGCTCACCACCGGGTGGGTACCAAGAGACCCAGTACTTC. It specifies CASSPPGGYQETQYF.

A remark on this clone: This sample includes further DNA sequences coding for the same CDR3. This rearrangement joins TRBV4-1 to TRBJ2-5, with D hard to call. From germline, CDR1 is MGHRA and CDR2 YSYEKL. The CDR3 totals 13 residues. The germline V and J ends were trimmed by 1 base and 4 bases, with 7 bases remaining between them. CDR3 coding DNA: TGCGCCAGCAGCCAAGGTGGGGTAGAGACCCAGTACTTC. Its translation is CASSQGGVETQYF.

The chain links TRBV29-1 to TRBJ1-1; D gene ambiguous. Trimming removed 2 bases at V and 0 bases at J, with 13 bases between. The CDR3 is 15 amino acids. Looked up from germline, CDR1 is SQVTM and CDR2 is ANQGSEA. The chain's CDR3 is CSVEIGQSMNTEAFF. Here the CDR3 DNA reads TGCAGCGTTGAAATCGGCCAATCTATGAACACTGAAGCTTTCTTT.

The CDR3 DNA reads TGTGCCAGCAGTCGTGGGGGCTCACGAGGGAACGAGCAGTACTTC. Amino acids: CASSRGGSRGNEQYF. This chain uses TRBV6-5 with TRBJ2-7; D perhaps matches TRBD1 (6 bases). CDR3 length: 15 residues. V was pared by 5 bases and J by 5 bases, with 19 bases between. The V gene's germline CDR1 is MNHEY and CDR2 SVGAGI.

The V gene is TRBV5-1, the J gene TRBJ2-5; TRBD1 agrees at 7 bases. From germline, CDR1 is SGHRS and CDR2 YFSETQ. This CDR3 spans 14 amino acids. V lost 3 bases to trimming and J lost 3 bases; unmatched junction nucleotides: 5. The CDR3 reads CASSSGQMEETQYF. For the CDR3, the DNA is TGCGCCAGCAGCTCGGGACAGATGGAAGAGACCCAGTACTTC.

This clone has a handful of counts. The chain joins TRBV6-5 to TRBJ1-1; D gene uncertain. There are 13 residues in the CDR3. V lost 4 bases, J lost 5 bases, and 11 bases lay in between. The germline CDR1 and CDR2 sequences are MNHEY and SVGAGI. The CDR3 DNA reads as TGTGCCAGCAGTTTCCCCCGAGGAACTGAAGCTTTCTTT. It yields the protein CASSFPRGTEAFF.

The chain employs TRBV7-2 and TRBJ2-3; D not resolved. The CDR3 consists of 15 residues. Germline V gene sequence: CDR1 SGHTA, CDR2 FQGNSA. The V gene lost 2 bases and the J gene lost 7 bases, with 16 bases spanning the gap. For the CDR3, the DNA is TGTGCCAGCAGCTTACGGCCAGCCCTCACTAATACGCAGTATTTT. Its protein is CASSLRPALTNTQYF.

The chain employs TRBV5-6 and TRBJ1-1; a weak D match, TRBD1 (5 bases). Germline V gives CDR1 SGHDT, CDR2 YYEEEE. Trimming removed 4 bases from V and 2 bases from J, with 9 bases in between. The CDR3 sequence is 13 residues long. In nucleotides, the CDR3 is TGTGCCAGCAGCAGAGACAGCAACACTGAAGCTTTCTTT. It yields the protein CASSRDSNTEAFF.

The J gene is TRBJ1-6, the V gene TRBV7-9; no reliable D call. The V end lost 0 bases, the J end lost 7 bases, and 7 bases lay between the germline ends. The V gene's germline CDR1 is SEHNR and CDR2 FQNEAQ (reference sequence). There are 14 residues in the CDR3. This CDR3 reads CASSLAVENSPLHF. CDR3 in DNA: TGTGCCAGCAGCTTAGCGGTGGAGAATTCACCCCTCCACTTT.